This TCR beta chain was captured in a study of blood T cell repertoires in COVID-19 (dated by TCRdb to the early 2020s). General notes on the study: Collaborator samples came from the United States, Italy and Spain and covered acute and convalescent phases of COVID-19. The material from the prospective study consisted of cDNA or gDNA derived from T cells, B-cell-depleted T cells, or PBMCs. The dataset comprised deeply sampled blood TCRbeta repertoires from subjects exposed to, actively infected with, or recovered from COVID-19. Samples were obtained from the ongoing ImmuneRACE study (first 160 participants) and from 1,254 subjects provided by 6 global collaborators. Sample metadata almost always included a de-identified subject ID, COVID-19 status, age in years and sex. Where available, HLA class I and class II types were taken from metadata supplied by the sample provider and were not determined by assay-based typing. The repertoires were released in a freely available public database meant as a resource for research on the immune response to SARS-CoV-2.

The full study reports these points: How much clinical and demographic metadata was included differed by source and by participant, and the metadata was provided uncurated.

CDR1 and CDR2 are drawn from the germline V gene: KGHDR, SFDVKD. Trimming takes 3 bases from V and 5 bases from J, and the germline ends sit 9 bases apart. Inclusive of the bounding cysteine and phenylalanine, the CDR3 is 14 residues long. CDR3 DNA only is kept here, 42 bases in frame from base 1. Details on this clone: The antigen this receptor binds is unknown. One base away there is no much larger clone; base qualities are not given.

Participants in the prospective study were enrolled through a virtual design, were aged roughly 18 to 95 years, and lived in roughly 25 United States geographic areas. In the prospective study, participants were assigned to cohorts based on the clinical history participants reported in a screening survey and a study questionnaire. Recovered participants in ImmuneRACE Cohort 3 were defined by two consecutive negative NP/OP PCR tests, clearance by a healthcare professional, or resolution of symptoms. Mobile phlebotomists in the prospective study collected whole blood, serum and a nasopharyngeal or oropharyngeal swab from every participant. Additional blood draws and questionnaires over an approximately 2-month period could optionally be provided by prospective study participants. Blood samples from the prospective study were shipped frozen or at room temperature prior to DNA extraction. TCRbeta CDR3 regions were amplified from genomic DNA by means of the immunoSEQ Assay, a bias-controlled multiplex PCR. Turning to the authors' computational methods: The number of nucleated cells in each sample was estimated by amplification of reference gene primers within the assay. To quantify the absolute abundance of each unique TCRbeta CDR3 rearrangement, sequence reads were collapsed and filtered. For each sample, productive Simpson clonality was calculated by taking the square root of Simpson's diversity index across productive rearrangements. Sourced from immuneACCESS, this table was stored by TCRdb with only in-frame sequences that have V and J called. A share of the clones is absent; for the studies checked, an unresolved V gene accounts for under half, and the remainder has no known explanation. From that table come the V and J calls and clone size; the DNA was used to work out D and trimming. This sample holds about 270,000 clones; roughly nine tenths were observed only once. Approximately 2.4% of the sample lies in the top ten.

Sample: PBMCs or T cells enriched from blood (not recorded which). The receptor's source is a young woman who had recovered from COVID-19. This receptor chain uses TRBV24-1 and TRBJ1-4; a tentative D call is TRBD1 (5 bases match). The nucleotide sequence is TGTGCCACCAGTGATGGCAGGGAAAATGAAAAACTGTTTTTT. It is translated as CATSDGRENEKLFF.